A single sample is the source of the 20 T cell receptor beta chains below, sequenced in a study of T cell responses to AZD1222 COVID-19 vaccine. Profiling relied on immunoSEQ multiplex PCR, and the TCRdb table lists in-frame clones only, not all of them. The repertoire holds 200,000 to 250,000 clones, with 94% as singletons. Source: peripheral blood, taken 28 days after the second dose of the MenACWY control vaccine. All receptors come from an adult who received the MenACWY meningococcal vaccine as a control.

The chain has TRBV30 and TRBJ2-7, with a weak D call TRBD1 (5 bases). In germline, CDR1 is GTSNPN, CDR2 SVGIG (reference sequence). Trimming removed 3 bases from V and 3 bases from J, with 15 bases in between. This CDR3 region has 14 residues. CDR3 region: CAWRAGAGRYEQYF. CDR3 DNA sequence: TGTGCCTGGAGGGCTGGGGCAGGCCGCTACGAGCAGTACTTC.

The gene calls are TRBV5-6 and TRBJ1-3, with D hard to call. The V gene's germline CDR1 is SGHDT and CDR2 YYEEEE. Trimming left V 6 bases short and J 2 bases short, with 12 bases between. This CDR3 spans 14 amino acids. DNA for the CDR3: TGTGCCAGCACCCTGCCCGCTGCTGGAAACACCATATATTTT. It specifies CASTLPAAGNTIYF.

The chain has TRBV27 and TRBJ2-7; TRBD2 matches 13 bases. This CDR3 region has 16 residues. V gave up 5 bases and J gave up 4 bases; unmatched junction bases: 8. Per the germline V gene, CDR1 is MNHEY and CDR2 is SMNVEV (reference sequence). CDR3 nucleotide sequence: TGTGCCAGCAGTAGCTTACTAGCGGGAGGGCCGTACGAGCAGTACTTC. Its translation is CASSSLLAGGPYEQYF.

The V gene is TRBV2, the J gene TRBJ1-6, with 11 bases that match TRBD1. With V trimmed by 5 bases and J by 11 bases, 8 bases remained unmatched. The CDR3 runs 15 residues. CDR1 and CDR2 (germline): SNHLY, FYNNEI. DNA for the CDR3: TGTGCCAGCAGTCCGGGACAGGGGGTTTGGACACCCCTCCACTTT. Its protein is CASSPGQGVWTPLHF.

This clone was seen more than once but under ten times. This chain uses TRBV10-3 with TRBJ1-1; maybe TRBD1 (5 bases). V shed 8 bases and J shed 1 base, with 11 bases lying between them. The CDR3 sequence is 13 residues long. From germline, CDR1 is ENHRY and CDR2 SYGVKD. The CDR3 sequence is CAIGGEGNTEAFF. Written as DNA, the CDR3 is TGTGCCATCGGGGGGGAGGGGAACACTGAAGCTTTCTTT.

The CDR3 reads CASSGGDLFF. The DNA of the CDR3 is TGTGCCAGCAGTGGGGGGGACCTCTTTTTT. The chain recombines TRBV2 with TRBJ1-4, with D maybe TRBD1 (5 bases). The CDR3 is 10 residues long. Germline V gene lookup returns CDR1 SNHLY and CDR2 FYNNEI. V shed 4 bases and J shed 17 bases, with 11 bases lying between them.

V and J are TRBV19 and TRBJ1-5; D may be TRBD1 (5 bases). Germline CDR1 is LNHDA and CDR2 is SQIVND (reference sequence). Trimming took 0 bases from V and 3 from J, leaving 15 bases between them. This CDR3 contains 17 residues. CDR3 protein: CASSIEDITANNQPQHF. The CDR3 bases are TGTGCCAGTAGTATAGAGGACATCACCGCCAACAATCAGCCCCAGCATTTT.

The chain carries TRBV7-9 and TRBJ2-1, with unresolved D. The germline V and J ends were trimmed by 3 bases and 2 bases, with 5 bases remaining between them. The CDR3 runs to 13 residues. Germline values: CDR1 SEHNR, CDR2 FQNEAQ (reference sequence). The CDR3 bases are TGTGCCAGCAGCTTCGACACCTACAATGAGCAGTTCTTC. Its translation: CASSFDTYNEQFF.

The gene calls are TRBV9 and TRBJ2-7; 9 nucleotides match TRBD1. V was clipped by 4 bases and J by 6 bases; unmatched bases: 8. Germline CDR1 reads SGDLS; CDR2 reads YYNGEE. This CDR3 has 14 residues. Here the CDR3 DNA reads TGTGCCAGCAGCACGGGGACAGGGCCTGGCGAGCAGTACTTC. This gives the protein CASSTGTGPGEQYF.

The chain combines TRBV6-5 with TRBJ2-5; 7 positions agree with TRBD1. The V gene end was trimmed by 8 bases and the J gene end by 1 base; junction bases not matched to a gene: 7. Germline CDR1 and CDR2: MNHEY and SVGAGI. The CDR3 spans 14 residues. The CDR3 reads CASRDRAAQETQYF. The DNA for the CDR3 is TGTGCCAGCCGCGACAGGGCGGCCCAAGAGACCCAGTACTTC.

This sequence joins TRBV30 and TRBJ1-2; D is perhaps TRBD1 (5 bases). The ends were cut back, 4 bases at V and 1 base at J, with 13 bases in the middle. The CDR3 totals 14 residues. Germline V lookup: CDR1 GTSNPN, CDR2 SVGIG (reference sequence). This chain's CDR3 is CAWTSWTFNYGYTF. The CDR3 region has the DNA TGTGCCTGGACCTCATGGACATTTAACTATGGCTACACCTTC. Full variable domain (missing parts from reference TRBV30 and TRBJ1-2): SQTIHQWPATLVQPVGSPLSLECTVEGTSNPNLYWYRQAAGRGLQLLFYSVGIGQISSEVPQNLSASRPQDRQFILSSKKLLLSDSGFYLCAWTSWTFNYGYTFGSGTRLTVV.

Details on this clone: An end of the junction does not agree with germline; a read error may underlie this. The chain carries TRBV7-7 and TRBJ2-5; D is perhaps TRBD2 (5 bases). This CDR3 has 15 residues. The V gene's germline CDR1 is SSHAT and CDR2 FNYEAQ (reference sequence). The CDR3 DNA is TGTGCTAGCAGCTCCAGCATCGGGGTGGGGGAGACCCAGTACTTC. As protein: CASSSSIGVGETQYF.

The V gene is TRBV12-3 or TRBV12-4, the J gene TRBJ1-5; D gene ambiguous. The CDR3 is made up of 13 amino acids. Trimming removed 4 bases at V and 6 bases at J, with 10 bases between. In DNA, the CDR3 is TGTGCCAGCAGTTATGACCGAAGTCAGCCCCAGCATTTT. Its protein product is CASSYDRSQPQHF.

This clone was detected only once. At the DNA level, this CDR3 is encoded by other sequences in the same sample as well. The J gene is TRBJ1-3, the V gene TRBV9, with D hard to call. CDR1 SGDLS and CDR2 YYNGEE come from the germline V gene. This CDR3 contains 15 residues. The V and J ends lost 0 bases and 0 bases respectively, with 7 bases between them. CDR3 in DNA: TGTGCCAGCAGCGTAGTTGGGGACTCTGGAAACACCATATATTTT. Its protein product is CASSVVGDSGNTIYF.

The chain couples TRBV13 to TRBJ2-2; 10 bases are a match to TRBD1. Germline V gives CDR1 PRHDT, CDR2 FYEKMQ (reference sequence). The CDR3 totals 15 residues. Trimming cost V 5 bases and J 4 bases; bases outside gene matches: 4. The CDR3 loop reads CASSETGGFTGELFF. Here the CDR3 DNA reads TGTGCCAGCAGCGAGACAGGGGGCTTCACCGGGGAGCTGTTTTTT.

The chain joins TRBV7-2 to TRBJ1-6; maybe TRBD1 (6 bases). Germline lookup yields CDR1 SGHTA and CDR2 FQGNSA. The length of the CDR3 is 14 residues. The germline V and J ends were trimmed by 3 bases and 6 bases, with 9 bases remaining between them. The CDR3 region has the DNA TGTGCCAGCAGCTTTCTCAGGGGTAATTCACCCCTCCACTTT. Protein: CASSFLRGNSPLHF.

The chain links TRBV4-1 to TRBJ2-3; the D gene is possibly TRBD2 (5 bases). Germline values: CDR1 MGHRA, CDR2 YSYEKL. The CDR3 is 15 residues long. V gave up 0 bases and J gave up 2 bases, with 9 bases separating them. CDR3 protein: CASSQDRTFTDTQYF. The DNA of the CDR3 is TGCGCCAGCAGCCAAGATAGGACTTTCACAGATACGCAGTATTTT.

Worth noting for this clone: Compared with germline, one end of the junction differs, possibly owing to a read error. The chain uses TRBV4-1 and TRBJ1-6; no clear D gene. The CDR3 is 14 amino acids. Germline values: CDR1 MGHRA, CDR2 YSYEKL. The CDR3 DNA reads TGCGCCAGCAGCCAAGTTTTCTCCGATTCACCTCTCCACTTT. This translates into CASSQVFSDSPLHF.

The V and J genes are TRBV9 and TRBJ2-1; perhaps TRBD2 as D (6 bases). This CDR3 region has 16 residues. Between the trimmed V and J ends, which lost 3 bases and 4 bases, there was a span of 17 bases. Germline CDR1 SGDLS, CDR2 YYNGEE. CDR3 region: CASSAYWGGGYNEQFF. In DNA form, the CDR3 reads TGTGCCAGCAGCGCCTACTGGGGTGGGGGGTACAATGAGCAGTTCTTC.

The gene calls are TRBV12-3 or TRBV12-4 and TRBJ2-7; D unresolved. The CDR3 is 12 residues long. Between the trimmed V and J ends, which lost 2 bases and 3 bases, there was a span of 5 bases. Here the CDR3 reads CASSLLVYEQYF. The CDR3 DNA sequence: TGTGCCAGCAGTTTACTGGTCTACGAGCAGTACTTC.